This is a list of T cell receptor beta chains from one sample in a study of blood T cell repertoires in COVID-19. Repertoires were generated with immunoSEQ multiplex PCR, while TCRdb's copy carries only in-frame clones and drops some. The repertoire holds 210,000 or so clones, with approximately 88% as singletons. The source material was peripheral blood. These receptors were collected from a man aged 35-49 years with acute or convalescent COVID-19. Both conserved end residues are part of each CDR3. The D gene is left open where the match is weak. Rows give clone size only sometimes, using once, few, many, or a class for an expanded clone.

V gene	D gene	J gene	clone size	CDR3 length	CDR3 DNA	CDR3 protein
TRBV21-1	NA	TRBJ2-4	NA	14	TGTGCCAGCAGCCACGGGAAGGCCAAAAACATTCAGTACTTC	CASSHGKAKNIQYF
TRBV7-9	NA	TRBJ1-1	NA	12	TGTGCCAGCAGCTTAGGATTAGGGGTGGCTTTCTTT	CASSLGLGVAFF
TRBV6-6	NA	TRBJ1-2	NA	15	TGTGCCAGCAGTTCCTGGGCGGGGATGTTCTATGGCTACACCTTC	CASSSWAGMFYGYTF
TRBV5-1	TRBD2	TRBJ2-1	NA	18	TGCGCCAGCAGCCCCGGGCTAGCGGGGGGGGACTCCTACAATGAGCAGTTCTTC	CASSPGLAGGDSYNEQFF
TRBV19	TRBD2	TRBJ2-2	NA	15	TGTGCCAGTAAACTAGCGGGGGCAAACACCGGGGAGCTGTTTTTT	CASKLAGANTGELFF
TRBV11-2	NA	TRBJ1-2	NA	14	TGTGCCAGCAGCTTATCCTGGAGAGAGAGTGGCTACACCTTC	CASSLSWRESGYTF
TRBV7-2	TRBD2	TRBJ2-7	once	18	TGTGCCAGCAGCTTAGCCCCCCGCAGCGGGGGCCGTAACAGCGAGCAGTACTTC	CASSLAPRSGGRNSEQYF
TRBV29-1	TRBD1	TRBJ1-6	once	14	TGCAGCGTTCGGCCAGGGGGTTATAATTCACCCCTCCACTTT	CSVRPGGYNSPLHF
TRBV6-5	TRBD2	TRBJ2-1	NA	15	TGTGCCAGCAGGCGGGGGGGCGAGACCTACAATGAGCAGTTCTTC	CASRRGGETYNEQFF
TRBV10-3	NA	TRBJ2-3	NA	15	TGTGCCATCAAGATGGACGGGACTAGCACAGATACGCAGTATTTT	CAIKMDGTSTDTQYF
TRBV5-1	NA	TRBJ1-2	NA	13	TGCGCCAGCAGCTTGGAAACAAATTATGGCTACACCTTC	CASSLETNYGYTF
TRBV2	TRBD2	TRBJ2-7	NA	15	TGTGCCAGCAGTCTCTCTAGCGGGAGTTCCTACGAGCAGTACTTC	CASSLSSGSSYEQYF
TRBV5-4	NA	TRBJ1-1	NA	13	TGTGCCAGCAGCTACGGGGTGAACACTGAAGCTTTCTTT	CASSYGVNTEAFF
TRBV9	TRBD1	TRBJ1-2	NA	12	TGTGCCAGCAGCCCCGACAGGGATGGCTACACCTTC	CASSPDRDGYTF
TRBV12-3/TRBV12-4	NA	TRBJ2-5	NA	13	TGTGCCAGCAGTCCAGGGGTTTGGGAGACCCAGTACTTC	CASSPGVWETQYF
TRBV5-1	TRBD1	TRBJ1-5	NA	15	TGCGCCAGCAGCTTGGGACAGGGGGGGAATCAGCCCCAGCATTTT	CASSLGQGGNQPQHF
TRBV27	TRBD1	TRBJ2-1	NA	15	TGTGCCAGCAGTCTCGACAGGGGGGCCTACAATGAGCAGTTCTTC	CASSLDRGAYNEQFF